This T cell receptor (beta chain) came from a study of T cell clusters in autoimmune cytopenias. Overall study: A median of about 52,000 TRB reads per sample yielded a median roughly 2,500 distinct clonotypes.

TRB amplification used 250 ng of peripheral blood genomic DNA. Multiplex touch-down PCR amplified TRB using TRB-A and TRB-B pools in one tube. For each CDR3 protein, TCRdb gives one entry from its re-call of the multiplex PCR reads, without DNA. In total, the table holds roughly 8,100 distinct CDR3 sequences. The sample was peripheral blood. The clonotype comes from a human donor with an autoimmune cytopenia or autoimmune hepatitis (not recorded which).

This chain's CDR3 is CASSGRSGSRYEQYF. The genes are TRBV7-9 and TRBJ2-7; checking the TCRdb D call of TRBD2 is not possible without DNA. Per germline, CDR1 SEHNR and CDR2 FQNEAQ (reference sequence). CDR3 length equals 15 residues.